The rows below give T cell receptor beta chains drawn from one sample of a study of human T cells and chemical hapten exposure. TCRdb reprocessed the RACE reads with MiXCR, giving one entry per CDR3 protein. The sample has about 85,000 distinct CDR3 sequences, 8.5% seen once; the top ten hold about 2.5%. The sample was whole blood, taken in connection with sensitization to the hapten diphenylcyclopropenone (DPC). The receptors come from a man aged 40-49 years with alopecia areata. Some clones in this sample may be carry-over from other donors' samples. Both conserved end residues are part of each CDR3. The D gene is left open where the match is weak. Clone size, where shown, is once, few, many, or a class for clones that have expanded.

V gene	clone size	D gene	J gene	CDR3 protein	CDR3 DNA
TRBV12-3/TRBV12-4	many	.	TRBJ1-5	CASSFSGVSNQPQHF	TGTGCCAGCAGTTTTTCGGGGGTTAGCAATCAGCCCCAGCATTTT
TRBV20-1	many	TRBD2	TRBJ2-7	CSARDRRVNSGSSYEQYF	TGCAGTGCTAGGGATCGACGGGTGAATAGCGGGAGCTCCTACGAGCAGTACTTC
TRBV15	many	TRBD1	TRBJ1-2	CATSRDRTGATYGYTF	TGTGCCACCAGCAGAGATCGTACAGGGGCGACCTATGGCTACACCTTC
TRBV27	many	.	TRBJ2-1	CASRGTNPYNEQFF	TGTGCCAGCCGGGGGACGAACCCTTACAATGAGCAGTTCTTC
TRBV4-3	few	TRBD2	TRBJ2-1	CASSHKLASTYNEQFF	TGCGCCAGCAGCCATAAACTAGCGTCAACCTACAATGAGCAGTTCTTC
TRBV6-2/TRBV6-3	few	.	TRBJ1-5	CASSYGSGVQPQHF	TGTGCCAGCAGTTACGGGTCGGGAGTTCAGCCCCAGCATTTT
TRBV7-9	many	TRBD2	TRBJ2-5	CASSSVAGVGETQYF	TGTGCCAGCAGCTCTGTAGCGGGAGTAGGAGAGACCCAGTACTTC
TRBV18	.	TRBD2	TRBJ2-7	CASSPEGLAGEQYF	TGTGCCAGCTCACCGGAGGGACTAGCAGGAGAGCAGTACTTC
TRBV7-9	many	TRBD2	TRBJ2-1	CASKGETSGRGEQFF	TGTGCCAGCAAAGGGGAGACTAGCGGGAGAGGTGAGCAGTTCTTC
TRBV12-3/TRBV12-4	few	.	TRBJ1-5	CASSFGNQPQHF	TGTGCCAGCAGTTTCGGGAATCAGCCCCAGCATTTT
TRBV4-3	few	.	TRBJ2-7	CASSQSIRGRGLQEQYF	TGCGCCAGCAGCCAATCGATCCGGGGCAGGGGTCTCCAGGAGCAGTACTTC